There are a few counts of the clone carrying this T cell receptor beta chain. The antigen is undetermined. This sample stems from a study of T cell repertoires in cytomegalovirus infection. About the study: Based on public TCR beta signatures, there were indications of CMV infection and of a matching HLA type.

Germline V gives CDR1 LGHNT, CDR2 FRNRAP. The CDR3 covers 13 residues. Trimming left V 3 bases short and J 9 bases short, with 14 bases between. Findings and caveats of the study: The cumulative frequency of public TCR beta families identified carriers of CMV plus the relevant HLA. There were HLA-C-restricted CMV-specific TCR beta clonotypes dominating the ex vivo response.

TCRdb passed the reads through MiXCR, listing each CDR3 protein once. The sample consists of fewer than 200,000 distinct CDR3 sequences, roughly a fifth of them appearing once. This sequence joins TRBV12-5 and TRBJ1-1; D call uncertain. Sequencing used PBMCs. This TCR derives from a human donor in good health (CMV status not recorded). Some clones in this sample may be carry-over from other donors' samples. In DNA form, the CDR3 reads TGTGCTAGTGGTTTTGCACTAGTTAGCCAAGCTTTCTTT. Its protein is CASGFALVSQAFF.